Below are 14 T cell receptor beta chains sequenced from a single sample in a study of identifying expanded T cells in peripheral blood. Libraries were prepared by immunoSEQ multiplex PCR; TCRdb keeps only in-frame clonotypes and omits some of them. The sample yields around 120,000 clones, more than 80% seen once. Sequenced material: blood. The origin of the receptors is a person aged 18-70 years in good health.

The chain employs TRBV7-9 and TRBJ2-7, with D maybe TRBD1 (6 bases). V shed 5 bases and J shed 7 bases, with 18 bases lying between them. CDR3 size: 14 residues. Germline V lookup: CDR1 SEHNR, CDR2 FQNEAQ (reference sequence). The CDR3 here is CASSPQIRQEEQYF. In nucleotides, the CDR3 is TGTGCCAGCAGCCCCCAGATCAGACAGGAGGAGCAGTACTTC.

A single count supports this clone. The rearrangement links TRBV30 to TRBJ1-6; 8 bases map to TRBD1. CDR1 is GTSNPN, CDR2 SVGIG, per germline (reference sequence). There are 15 residues in the CDR3. The junction had 11 bases not matched to a gene; V was cut back by 7 bases and J by 6 bases. The CDR3 spells CAYAPWTGRNSPLHF. In DNA form, the CDR3 reads TGTGCCTACGCCCCGTGGACAGGGCGTAATTCACCCCTCCACTTT.

The chain combines TRBV2 with TRBJ1-6, with a tentative D call TRBD1 (5 bases). Germline V CDR1 and CDR2: SNHLY, FYNNEI. The CDR3 has 12 residues. V lost 8 bases and J lost 8, with 10 bases in between. CDR3 sequence: CASWDGYSPLHF. The CDR3 DNA reads TGTGCCAGCTGGGACGGATATTCACCCCTCCACTTT.

The gene calls are TRBV7-6 and TRBJ1-6; 8 bases match TRBD1. V shed 1 base, J shed 0 bases, and the junction held 5 bases outside the gene matches. CDR3 length equals 18 residues. Germline CDR1 reads SGHVS; CDR2 reads FNYEAQ. CDR3 sequence reads: CASSLVRDRSSYNSPLHF. The CDR3 DNA follows: TGTGCCAGCAGCTTAGTCCGGGACAGGAGCTCCTATAATTCACCCCTCCACTTT.

This chain joins TRBV29-1 and TRBJ1-1, with D maybe TRBD1 (5 bases). V lost 1 base to trimming and J lost 3 bases, with 18 bases between them. Germline CDR1 reads SQVTM; CDR2 reads ANQGSEA. This CDR3 comprises 16 residues. The CDR3 spells CSVEGSRAGSYTEAFF. CDR3 DNA sequence: TGCAGCGTTGAAGGAAGTCGGGCAGGGTCGTACACTGAAGCTTTCTTT.

The chain joins TRBV14 to TRBJ2-3, with TRBD1 identical over 10 bases. The CDR3 loop spans 20 amino acids. V lost 0 bases to trimming and J lost 5 bases; unmatched junction nucleotides: 17. The germline V gene has CDR1 SGHDN and CDR2 FVKESK. The chain's CDR3 is CASSQDYFRQGADGKDTQYF. The CDR3 DNA follows: TGTGCCAGCAGCCAAGATTACTTCCGACAGGGGGCGGATGGGAAAGATACGCAGTATTTT.

The chain recombines TRBV7-2 with TRBJ1-2; D is perhaps TRBD1 (6 bases). Looked up from germline, CDR1 is SGHTA and CDR2 is FQGNSA. Trimming stripped 6 bases from V and 8 bases from J, with 16 bases between. CDR3 size: 13 residues. The CDR3 coding sequence is TGTGCCAGCAGTCGTACAGGGTCTTGGGGCTACACCTTC. Translating it yields CASSRTGSWGYTF.

This chain connects TRBV6-5 to TRBJ2-5; D not resolved. The CDR3 runs 14 residues. Germline CDR1 is MNHEY and CDR2 is SVGAGI. The V and J ends lost 2 bases and 4 bases respectively, with 11 bases between them. This CDR3 reads CASSYGQRLETQYF. The CDR3 DNA sequence: TGTGCCAGCAGTTACGGGCAGCGTCTAGAGACCCAGTACTTC.

This chain connects TRBV7-9 to TRBJ1-1; D remains ambiguous. Germline V CDR1 and CDR2: SEHNR, FQNEAQ (reference sequence). With 5 bases removed from V and 3 bases from J, the gap between germline ends came to 22 bases. This CDR3 contains 17 residues. The CDR3 loop reads CASSPARFGMKDTEAFF. In nucleotides, the CDR3 is TGTGCCAGCAGCCCCGCCAGGTTCGGGATGAAGGACACTGAAGCTTTCTTT.

The J gene is TRBJ1-1, the V gene TRBV2; 8 bases map to TRBD1. CDR3 size: 13 residues. V trimming: 5 bases; J trimming: 4 bases; junction bases outside the gene matches: 3. Germline V gives CDR1 SNHLY, CDR2 FYNNEI. The CDR3 here is CASSPGGATEAFF. The CDR3 bases are TGTGCCAGCAGTCCAGGGGGCGCCACTGAAGCTTTCTTT.

The V gene is TRBV7-2, the J gene TRBJ2-5; D is undetermined. The V gene's germline CDR1 is SGHTA and CDR2 FQGNSA. Deletions cut 4 bases from V and 1 base from J, with 7 bases between. This CDR3 is built from 13 residues. The CDR3 DNA reads as TGTGCCAGCAGCTCCCCATTCCAAGAGACCCAGTACTTC. Translating it yields CASSSPFQETQYF.

The chain joins TRBV7-8 to TRBJ2-7; the match to TRBD1 covers 7 bases. Germline trimming cut 5 bases from V and 6 bases from J; bases unmatched to any gene: 19. Germline V gene lookup returns CDR1 SGHVS and CDR2 FQNEAQ. There are 17 residues in the CDR3. The CDR3 spells CASSPPLRQGPSSEQYF. CDR3 nucleotides: TGTGCCAGCAGCCCCCCCTTGAGACAGGGCCCATCTAGCGAGCAGTACTTC. Together with reference TRBV7-8 and TRBJ2-7, the CDR3 gives the full variable domain: GAGVSQSPRYKVAKRGQDVALRCDPISGHVSLFWYQQALGQGPEFLTYFQNEAQLDKSGLPSDRFFAERPEGSVSTLKIQRTQQEDSAVYLCASSPPLRQGPSSEQYFGPGTRLTVT.

The chain links TRBV18 to TRBJ1-2; no clear D gene. Germline lookup yields CDR1 KGHSH and CDR2 LQKENI. This CDR3 comprises 13 residues. The V end was cut by 3 bases, the J end by 2 bases, with 7 bases between. The CDR3 reads CASSPRQNYGYTF. In nucleotides, the CDR3 is TGTGCCAGCTCACCTAGGCAAAACTATGGCTACACCTTC.

V and J are TRBV30 and TRBJ2-1; 10 nucleotides align to TRBD2. The CDR3 length is 17 residues. Per germline, CDR1 GTSNPN and CDR2 SVGIG (reference sequence). After removal of 2 bases from V and 4 bases from J, the junction contained 11 bases not matched to a gene. The CDR3 loop is CAWSPPPTSGIYNEQFF. The CDR3 region has the DNA TGTGCCTGGAGTCCGCCTCCCACTAGCGGGATATACAATGAGCAGTTCTTC.